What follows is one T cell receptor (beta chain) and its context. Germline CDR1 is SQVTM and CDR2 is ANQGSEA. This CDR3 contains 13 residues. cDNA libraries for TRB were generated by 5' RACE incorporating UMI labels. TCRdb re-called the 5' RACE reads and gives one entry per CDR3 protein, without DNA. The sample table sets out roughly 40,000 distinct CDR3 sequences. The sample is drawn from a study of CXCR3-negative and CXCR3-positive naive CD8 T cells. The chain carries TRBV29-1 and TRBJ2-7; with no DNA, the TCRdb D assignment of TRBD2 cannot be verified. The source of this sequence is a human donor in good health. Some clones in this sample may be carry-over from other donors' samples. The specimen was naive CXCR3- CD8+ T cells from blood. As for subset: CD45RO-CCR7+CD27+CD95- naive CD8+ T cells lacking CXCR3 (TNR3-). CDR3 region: CSVGEGVGYEQYF.